The rows below give T cell receptor beta chains drawn from one sample of a study of T-cell memory formation after mild COVID-19. TCRdb used MiXCR to reprocess the 5' RACE reads, holding one entry per CDR3 protein. The data contain fewer than 700,000 distinct CDR3 sequences, approximately 18% of them singletons. The specimen was PBMCs or a T cell subset sorted from them (not recorded which). Receptors originate from an adult woman who had mild COVID-19 (a few samples of this study predate the infection). Cell type and time point are not known. CDR3s include the opening cysteine and the closing phenylalanine or tryptophan. The D gene is left open where the match is weak. Clone size is shown for a subset of rows, as once, few, many or a class of expanded clone.

V: TRBV4-1
J: TRBJ2-6
D: -
size: few
CDR3: CASSRGVAGANVLTF
DNA: TGCGCCAGCAGCCGGGGGGTAGCTGGGGCCAACGTCCTGACTTTC

V: TRBV20-1
J: TRBJ2-1
D: TRBD2
size: once
CDR3: CSAHSTSGRVDNEQFF
DNA: TGCAGTGCTCACTCGACTAGCGGGAGGGTAGACAATGAGCAGTTCTTC

V: TRBV7-2
J: TRBJ2-3
D: -
size: -
CDR3: CASSATTSDTQYF
DNA: TGTGCCAGCAGCGCCACTACCTCAGATACGCAGTATTTT

V: TRBV6-2/TRBV6-3
J: TRBJ2-1
D: TRBD1
size: -
CDR3: CATGQGAYNEQFF
DNA: TGTGCCACCGGCCAGGGGGCATACAATGAGCAGTTCTTC

V: TRBV7-9
J: TRBJ1-3
D: -
size: many
CDR3: CASSLSSGNTIYF
DNA: TGTGCCAGCAGCTTATCTTCTGGAAACACCATATATTTT

V: TRBV6-1
J: TRBJ2-2
D: -
size: -
CDR3: CASSEADPGTGELFF
DNA: TGTGCCAGCAGTGAAGCTGACCCTGGGACCGGGGAGCTGTTTTTT

V: TRBV19
J: TRBJ2-1
D: -
size: few
CDR3: CASVPQVTLYNEQFF
DNA: TGTGCCAGTGTCCCCCAGGTGACGTTATACAATGAGCAGTTCTTC

V: TRBV9
J: TRBJ2-2
D: -
size: few
CDR3: CASSGPPGLLNTGELFF
DNA: TGTGCCAGCAGCGGTCCGCCGGGACTCTTGAACACCGGGGAGCTGTTTTTT

V: TRBV4-1
J: TRBJ1-2
D: TRBD1
size: -
CDR3: CASSQDLGDSYGYTF
DNA: TGCGCCAGCAGCCAAGATTTGGGGGACAGTTATGGCTACACCTTC

V: TRBV9
J: TRBJ2-7
D: TRBD2
size: few
CDR3: CASSVGVSGMSYEQYF
DNA: TGTGCCAGCAGCGTAGGTGTTAGCGGGATGTCCTACGAGCAGTACTTC

V: TRBV5-1
J: TRBJ1-5
D: -
size: -
CDR3: CASSPGPSQGQPQHF
DNA: TGCGCCAGCAGCCCGGGACCCAGCCAAGGGCAGCCCCAGCATTTT

V: TRBV13
J: TRBJ2-7
D: -
size: -
CDR3: CASSFGAFSGEDYEQYF
DNA: TGTGCCAGCAGCTTTGGGGCGTTCTCGGGGGAGGACTACGAGCAGTACTTC

V: TRBV2
J: TRBJ2-7
D: -
size: -
CDR3: CASSETSYEQYF
DNA: TGTGCCAGCAGTGAAACTTCCTACGAGCAGTACTTC

V: TRBV11-1
J: TRBJ2-2
D: -
size: -
CDR3: CASNSYTGELFF
DNA: TGTGCCAGCAATTCATACACCGGGGAGCTGTTTTTT

V: TRBV12-3/TRBV12-4
J: TRBJ2-3
D: -
size: -
CDR3: CASSSRYTQYF
DNA: TGTGCCAGCAGTTCTAGGTATACGCAGTATTTT

V: TRBV20-1
J: TRBJ1-4
D: TRBD1
size: few
CDR3: CSARTGGGEKLFF
DNA: TGCAGTGCCAGGACAGGGGGCGGTGAAAAACTGTTTTTT

V: TRBV7-2
J: TRBJ2-3
D: -
size: many
CDR3: CASSLVRVGDTQYF
DNA: TGTGCCAGCAGCTTAGTCAGGGTAGGAGATACGCAGTATTTT

V: TRBV7-6
J: TRBJ2-3
D: -
size: -
CDR3: CASSFSRSTVDTQYF
DNA: TGTGCCAGCAGCTTCTCTAGATCTACGGTTGATACGCAGTATTTT

V: TRBV30
J: TRBJ2-7
D: -
size: -
CDR3: CAWSGTFSYEQYF
DNA: TGTGCCTGGAGTGGAACTTTCTCCTACGAGCAGTACTTC

V: TRBV30
J: TRBJ2-7
D: -
size: -
CDR3: CAWLQTGRNAYEQYF
DNA: TGTGCCTGGCTCCAGACGGGGCGAAACGCCTACGAGCAGTACTTC

V: TRBV19
J: TRBJ2-7
D: -
size: -
CDR3: CASSPKGLASSYEQYF
DNA: TGTGCCAGTAGTCCCAAGGGCCTAGCGAGCTCCTACGAGCAGTACTTC

V: TRBV6-2/TRBV6-3
J: TRBJ2-2
D: TRBD2
size: -
CDR3: CASSYSPRVAGAYTGELFF
DNA: TGTGCCAGCAGTTACTCGCCACGGGTAGCGGGAGCGTACACCGGGGAGCTGTTTTTT

V: TRBV11-3
J: TRBJ2-5
D: -
size: -
CDR3: CASSLDGWTQYF
DNA: TGTGCCAGCAGCTTAGATGGGTGGACCCAGTACTTC

V: TRBV7-8
J: TRBJ2-5
D: -
size: many
CDR3: CASSFGTVELMGETQYF
DNA: TGTGCCAGCAGCTTCGGGACGGTGGAACTTATGGGGGAGACCCAGTACTTC

V: TRBV25-1
J: TRBJ2-7
D: TRBD1
size: -
CDR3: CASASRTGGLHEQYF
DNA: TGTGCCAGCGCGTCCCGGACAGGCGGATTACACGAGCAGTACTTC

V: TRBV7-9
J: TRBJ2-3
D: TRBD2
size: -
CDR3: CASSSYSGRTDTQYF
DNA: TGTGCCAGCAGCTCGTATAGCGGGAGAACAGATACGCAGTATTTT

V: TRBV20-1
J: TRBJ1-2
D: TRBD1
size: few
CDR3: CSAPTGFYGYTF
DNA: TGCAGTGCCCCGACAGGGTTCTATGGCTACACCTTC

V: TRBV5-1
J: TRBJ2-1
D: -
size: many
CDR3: CASSLETGPNNEQFF
DNA: TGCGCCAGCAGCTTGGAGACGGGTCCTAACAATGAGCAGTTCTTC

V: TRBV5-1
J: TRBJ2-2
D: -
size: few
CDR3: CASKAGRTTGELFF
DNA: TGCGCCAGCAAAGCGGGCCGTACCACCGGGGAGCTGTTTTTT

V: TRBV20-1
J: TRBJ2-3
D: TRBD2
size: once
CDR3: CSAGTSGGPLDTQYF
DNA: TGCAGTGCTGGAACTAGCGGGGGTCCCCTAGATACGCAGTATTTT

V: TRBV4-1
J: TRBJ2-7
D: -
size: many
CDR3: CASSQAQYYEQYF
DNA: TGCGCCAGCAGCCAAGCGCAATACTACGAGCAGTACTTC

V: TRBV19
J: TRBJ1-5
D: -
size: -
CDR3: CASSIAGASNQPQHF
DNA: TGTGCCAGTAGTATTGCAGGGGCTAGCAATCAGCCCCAGCATTTT